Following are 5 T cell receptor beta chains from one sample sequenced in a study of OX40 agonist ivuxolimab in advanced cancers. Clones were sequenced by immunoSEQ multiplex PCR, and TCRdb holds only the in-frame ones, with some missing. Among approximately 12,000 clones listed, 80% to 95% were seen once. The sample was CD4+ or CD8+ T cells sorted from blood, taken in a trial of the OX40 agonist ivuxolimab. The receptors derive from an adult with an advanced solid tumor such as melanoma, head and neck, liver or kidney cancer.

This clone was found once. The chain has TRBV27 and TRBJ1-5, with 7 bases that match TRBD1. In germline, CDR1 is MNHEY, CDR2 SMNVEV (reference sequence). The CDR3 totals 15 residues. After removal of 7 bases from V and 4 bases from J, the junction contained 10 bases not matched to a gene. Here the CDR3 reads CASKPAGQLNQPQHF. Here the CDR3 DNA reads TGTGCCAGCAAGCCGGCGGGACAGCTAAATCAGCCCCAGCATTTT.

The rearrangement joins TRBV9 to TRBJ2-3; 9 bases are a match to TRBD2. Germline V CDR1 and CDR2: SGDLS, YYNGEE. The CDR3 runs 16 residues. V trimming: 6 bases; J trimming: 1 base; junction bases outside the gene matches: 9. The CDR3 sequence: CASNDLAGPGTDTQYF. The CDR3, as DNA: TGTGCCAGCAACGATCTAGCGGGACCGGGCACAGATACGCAGTATTTT. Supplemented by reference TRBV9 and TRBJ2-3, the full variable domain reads DSGVTQTPKHLITATGQRVTLRCSPRSGDLSVYWYQQSLDQGLQFLIQYYNGEERAKGNILERFSAQQFPDLHSELNLSSLELGDSALYFCASNDLAGPGTDTQYFGPGTRLTVL.

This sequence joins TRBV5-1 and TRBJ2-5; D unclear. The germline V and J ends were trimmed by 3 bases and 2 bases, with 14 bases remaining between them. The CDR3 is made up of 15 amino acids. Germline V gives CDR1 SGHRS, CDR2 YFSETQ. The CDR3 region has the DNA TGCGCCAGCAGCTCGAATAGGTACGGACAAGAGACCCAGTACTTC. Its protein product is CASSSNRYGQETQYF. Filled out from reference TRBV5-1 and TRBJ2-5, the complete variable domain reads KAGVTQTPRYLIKTRGQQVTLSCSPISGHRSVSWYQQTPGQGLQFLFEYFSETQRNKGNFPGRFSGRQFSNSRSEMNVSTLELGDSALYLCASSSNRYGQETQYFGPGTRLLVL.

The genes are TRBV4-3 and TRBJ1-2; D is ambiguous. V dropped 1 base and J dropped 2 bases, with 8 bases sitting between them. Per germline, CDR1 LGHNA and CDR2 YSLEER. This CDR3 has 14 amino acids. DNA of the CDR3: TGCGCCAGCAGCCAAGCTCACAGCAACTATGGCTACACCTTC. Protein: CASSQAHSNYGYTF.

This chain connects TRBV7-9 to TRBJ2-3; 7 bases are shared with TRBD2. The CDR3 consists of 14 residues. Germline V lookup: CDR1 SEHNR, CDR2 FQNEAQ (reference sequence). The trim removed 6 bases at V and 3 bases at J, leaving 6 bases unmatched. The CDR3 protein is CASSSAGRTDTQYF. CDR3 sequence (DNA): TGTGCCAGCAGTTCCGCCGGGAGGACAGATACGCAGTATTTT.